The 15 T cell receptor beta chains reported below all come from one sample, sequenced in a study of T cell clonotyping in hematopoietic cell transplantation. Assay used: immunoSEQ multiplex PCR; TCRdb lists only in-frame clones, some missing. The sample lists around 1,800 clones, under 80% seen once, with more than 8% in the top ten. Sequencing input: peripheral blood mononuclear cells. The origin of the receptors is a man aged 25-45 years in good health. Some clones in this sample may be carry-over from other donors' samples.

This chain links TRBV27 with TRBJ2-1; possibly TRBD1 for D (6 bases). Germline V CDR1 and CDR2: MNHEY, SMNVEV (reference sequence). The CDR3 contains 16 residues. V dropped 0 bases and J dropped 7 bases, with 16 bases sitting between them. The CDR3 DNA reads TGTGCCAGCAGTTTATCACAGGGAACCTGGGGGAATGAGCAGTTCTTC. This sequence encodes CASSLSQGTWGNEQFF.

This rearrangement joins TRBV30 to TRBJ2-5; 7 nucleotides align to TRBD1. The germline gives CDR1 GTSNPN, CDR2 SVGIG (reference sequence). After removal of 3 bases from V and 4 bases from J, the junction contained 8 bases not matched to a gene. The CDR3 loop spans 14 amino acids. This chain's CDR3 is CAWRVQGQRETQYF. In nucleotides, the CDR3 is TGTGCCTGGAGGGTACAGGGACAGCGAGAGACCCAGTACTTC.

This clone was picked up one time. V gene TRBV6-5 combines with J gene TRBJ1-5; a possible D gene is TRBD1 (6 bases). Per germline, CDR1 MNHEY and CDR2 SVGAGI. Trimming removed 4 bases at V and 2 bases at J, with 9 bases between. This CDR3 contains 14 residues. The CDR3 is CASSFRQGNQPQHF. The CDR3 DNA reads as TGTGCCAGCAGTTTCCGACAGGGCAATCAGCCCCAGCATTTT.

As for this clone: An end of the junction does not agree with germline; a read error may underlie this. V and J are TRBV29-1 and TRBJ2-6, with D possibly matching TRBD1 (5 bases). The CDR3 runs to 12 residues. Germline values: CDR1 SQVTM, CDR2 ANQGSEA. CDR3 sequence (DNA): TGCAGCGCTAACTCTGGGGCCGACGTCCTGACTTTC. Its translation is CSANSGADVLTF.

The chain combines TRBV7-3 with TRBJ2-3, with 7 nucleotides matching TRBD2. The CDR3 sequence is 15 residues long. Per the germline V gene, CDR1 is SGHTA and CDR2 is FQGTGA. The V segment lost 2 bases and the J segment 0 bases; nucleotides outside the gene matches: 2. In DNA, the CDR3 is TGTGCCAGCAGCTTACGGGGGGTTAGCACAGATACGCAGTATTTT. It specifies CASSLRGVSTDTQYF.

This sequence joins TRBV27 and TRBJ2-7; D call uncertain. CDR3 length equals 14 residues. V was clipped by 5 bases and J by 3 bases, with 14 bases between them. Looked up from germline, CDR1 is MNHEY and CDR2 is SMNVEV (reference sequence). CDR3 sequence reads: CASSIDGSGYEQYF. The CDR3 DNA reads as TGTGCCAGCAGTATTGACGGATCCGGCTACGAGCAGTACTTC.

The CDR3 sequence is CASSQIEPDRKNGYTF. The CDR3 DNA follows: TGTGCCAGCAGCCAAATAGAACCCGACAGGAAGAATGGCTACACCTTC. The chain employs TRBV4-2 and TRBJ1-2, with D possibly being TRBD1 (6 bases). CDR1 and CDR2 (germline): LGHNA, YNFKEQ. Trimming cost V 2 bases and J 6 bases, with 19 bases left between them. The CDR3 is 16 residues long.

This clone was seen a handful of times. The genes are TRBV29-1 and TRBJ1-3; no clear D. The CDR3 is made up of 11 amino acids. The germline gives CDR1 SQVTM, CDR2 ANQGSEA. The V end lost 0 bases, the J end lost 6 bases, and 3 bases lay between the germline ends. CDR3 residues: CSVEELNTIYF. CDR3 nucleotides: TGCAGCGTTGAAGAGTTAAACACCATATATTTT.

The CDR3 sequence: CASSTRPLSTLRDAPQQYF. In nucleotides, the CDR3 is TGTGCCAGCAGCACCCGCCCCCTTTCAACGCTTCGGGATGCCCCTCAGCAGTACTTC. The chain links TRBV7-2 to TRBJ2-5; maybe TRBD2 (5 bases). Germline lookup yields CDR1 SGHTA and CDR2 FQGNSA. This CDR3 is 19 amino acids long. Trimming removed 5 bases from V and 11 bases from J, with 36 bases in between.

The genes are TRBV4-2 and TRBJ1-5; D is uncertain. Trimming stripped 3 bases from V and 4 bases from J, with 4 bases between. Germline V gene lookup returns CDR1 LGHNA and CDR2 YNFKEQ. CDR3 size: 12 residues. CDR3 residues: CASSQENQPQHF. CDR3 coding DNA: TGTGCCAGCAGCCAGGAAAATCAGCCCCAGCATTTT.

J is TRBJ2-7 and V is TRBV7-2, with D perhaps matching TRBD1 (5 bases). The V gene's germline CDR1 is SGHTA and CDR2 FQGNSA. The CDR3 contains 14 residues. V lost 5 bases to trimming and J lost 0 bases, with 11 bases between them. CDR3 residues: CASSPDSFSYEQYF. The CDR3 DNA sequence: TGTGCCAGCAGCCCCGACAGCTTCTCCTACGAGCAGTACTTC.

The CDR3 sequence: CASSIRPNPTDTQYF. As DNA, the CDR3 is TGTGCCAGTAGTATAAGGCCAAACCCCACAGATACGCAGTATTTT. The chain is built from TRBV19 and TRBJ2-3; D is undetermined. This CDR3 spans 15 amino acids. Trimming left V 2 bases short and J 2 bases short, with 11 bases between. Germline CDR1 reads LNHDA; CDR2 reads SQIVND (reference sequence).

The chain recombines TRBV27 with TRBJ1-1; D uncertain. The CDR3 has 14 residues. Germline V CDR1 and CDR2: MNHEY, SMNVEV (reference sequence). Trimming pared 6 bases from V and 1 base from J, leaving 12 bases between. The CDR3: CASSLPPPNTEAFF. DNA for the CDR3: TGTGCCAGCAGCCTCCCACCCCCGAACACTGAAGCTTTCTTT.

This clone was counted a few times. CDR3 region: CAWSVGRYNEQFF. The CDR3 bases are TGTGCCTGGAGTGTCGGCAGGTACAATGAGCAGTTCTTC. The chain recombines TRBV30 with TRBJ2-1; D not resolved. The CDR3 length is 13 residues. V lost 0 bases to trimming and J lost 4 bases, with 7 bases between them. Germline V lookup: CDR1 GTSNPN, CDR2 SVGIG (reference sequence).

In DNA, the CDR3 is TGTGCCAGCAGTGGAAGGGTCACCGGGGAGCTGTTTTTT. It is translated as CASSGRVTGELFF. The chain carries TRBV2 and TRBJ2-2; D is undetermined. V gave up 4 bases and J gave up 4 bases, with 7 bases separating them. CDR3 size: 13 residues. The germline CDR1 and CDR2 sequences are SNHLY and FYNNEI.